These T cell receptor beta chains were read from a single sample in a study of T cell changes during pregnancy in multiple sclerosis. Profiled with immunoSEQ multiplex PCR; TCRdb holds only in-frame clones, not every one. The sample consists of about 11,000 clones, 90% to 95% of them appearing once. Here the sequenced sample was CD4+ T cells from peripheral blood mononuclear cells, taken before pregnancy. The receptor source for this set is a female donor with multiple sclerosis, enrolled in a pregnancy study. The CDR3 runs from the conserved cysteine through the conserved F or W. A D gene is named only where the DNA matches it firmly. Only some rows state a clone size, as once, few, many or a class for expanded clones.

clone size | J gene | D gene | V gene | CDR3 DNA | CDR3 protein
. | TRBJ2-7 | . | TRBV5-1 | TGCGCCAGCAGCTTGGGGGCCTCCTACGAGCAGTACTTC | CASSLGASYEQYF
. | TRBJ2-7 | TRBD2 | TRBV9 | TGTGCCAGCAGCGTAGGGACTAGCGGGGGTTTCTACGAGCAGTACTTC | CASSVGTSGGFYEQYF
. | TRBJ1-4 | TRBD1 | TRBV5-1 | TGCGCCAGCAGCTCCAGGGGGCTTGAGGAAAAACTGTTTTTT | CASSSRGLEEKLFF
. | TRBJ2-7 | . | TRBV14 | TGTGCCAGCAGCCAAGGGCTTGTACAGACCTACGAGCAGTACTTC | CASSQGLVQTYEQYF
few | TRBJ1-5 | . | TRBV2 | TGTGCCAGCAGTGAAGGGCAGGGGCGTCAGCCCCAGCATTTT | CASSEGQGRQPQHF
once | TRBJ2-1 | TRBD1 | TRBV11-2 | TGTGCCAGCAGATCCGGGACAGGGAATGAGCAGTTCTTC | CASRSGTGNEQFF
. | TRBJ2-2 | TRBD1 | TRBV5-4 | TGTGCCAGCAGGGTGAGGACTGGGACAGACGCGAACACCGGGGAGCTGTTTTTT | CASRVRTGTDANTGELFF
. | TRBJ2-2 | TRBD1 | TRBV7-3 | TGTGCCAGCAGCCCGGGACAGGGTGCAACCGGGGAGCTGTTTTTT | CASSPGQGATGELFF
. | TRBJ2-1 | . | TRBV6-4 | TGTGCCAGCAGTGACGCGGTAAGCGGGTACCCTGGGGAGCAGTTCTTC | CASSDAVSGYPGEQFF
. | TRBJ1-3 | TRBD1 | TRBV2 | TGTGCCAGCACCGGGGACAGGGAAAACACCATATATTTT | CASTGDRENTIYF
. | TRBJ2-7 | . | TRBV7-7 | TGTGCTAGCAGCTTAAAGGCAGGATCCGAGCAGTACTTC | CASSLKAGSEQYF
. | TRBJ2-7 | TRBD1 | TRBV27 | TGTGCCAGCAGTTTAAATCCGGGACAGGGATACGAGCAGTACTTC | CASSLNPGQGYEQYF
few | TRBJ1-1 | . | TRBV19 | TGTGCCACCTCAGACTTAGGGGCTGAAGCTTTCTTT | CATSDLGAEAFF
. | TRBJ1-5 | . | TRBV19 | TGTGCCAGTACCCCAGTTAGCAATCAGCCCCAGCATTTT | CASTPVSNQPQHF
. | TRBJ1-1 | TRBD1 | TRBV30 | TGTGCCTGGAGTGGGGGGACAGTGAACACTGAAGCTTTCTTT | CAWSGGTVNTEAFF
once | TRBJ2-7 | TRBD2 | TRBV5-6 | TGTGCCAGCAGCTCGACGGCGGGAGGTGTCGGGGAATCCTACGAGCAGTACTTC | CASSSTAGGVGESYEQYF
. | TRBJ2-5 | TRBD1 | TRBV6-6 | TGTGCAGCAGGGACAGCCCAAGAGACCCAGTACTTC | CAAGTAQETQYF
. | TRBJ1-6 | TRBD1 | TRBV30 | TGTGCCTGGAGTGTGGGGGGACAGCAGAATTCACCCCTCCACTTT | CAWSVGGQQNSPLHF
. | TRBJ1-2 | TRBD1 | TRBV5-1 | TGCGCCAGCAGCTCGACAGGGGGCAACTATGGCTACACCTTC | CASSSTGGNYGYTF
. | TRBJ1-2 | . | TRBV5-8 | TGTGCCAGCAGCTTCCGCGGGGGGACCTATGGCTACACCTTC | CASSFRGGTYGYTF
. | TRBJ2-1 | . | TRBV9 | TGTGCCAGCAGCGTAGGGGGCCGGGACTCTGCGTTCTTC | CASSVGGRDSAFF
. | TRBJ1-1 | . | TRBV9 | TGTGCCAGCAGCGTAGAGGCGGCGAACACTGAAGCTTTCTTT | CASSVEAANTEAFF
. | TRBJ2-7 | TRBD1 | TRBV6-5 | TGTGCCAGCAGCCGACAGGGTGGGTCCTACGAGCAGTACTTC | CASSRQGGSYEQYF
. | TRBJ2-2 | TRBD1 | TRBV30 | TGTGCCTGGAGGCTCCGGGACAGAGTAACCGGGGAGCTGTTTTTT | CAWRLRDRVTGELFF
. | TRBJ2-5 | . | TRBV7-8 | TGTGCCAGCAGCTTAGCTCTGGAGACCCAGTACTTC | CASSLALETQYF
. | TRBJ1-3 | . | TRBV6-5 | TGTGCCAGCAGTTACGGGAGGGAAAGCTCTGGAAACACCATATATTTT | CASSYGRESSGNTIYF
. | TRBJ1-2 | . | TRBV7-8 | TGTGCCAGCAGCTCCGAGGTACTCTATGGCTACACCTTC | CASSSEVLYGYTF
. | TRBJ2-1 | TRBD2 | TRBV9 | TGTGCCAGCAGCGTACTGGCTAGCGGGGGTCATGAGCAGTTCTTC | CASSVLASGGHEQFF
. | TRBJ1-6 | TRBD1 | TRBV25-1 | TGTGCCAGCAGTGTAGGGACAGGAAATTCACCCCTCCACTTT | CASSVGTGNSPLHF
. | TRBJ2-7 | TRBD1 | TRBV6-6 | TGTGCCACCCGACAGGGTCCCTACGAGCAGTACTTC | CATRQGPYEQYF
. | TRBJ1-3 | TRBD1 | TRBV13 | TGTGCCAGCAGCTCAGTCCGGGACAGGTTGGCCCATGGAAACACCATATATTTT | CASSSVRDRLAHGNTIYF
. | TRBJ1-1 | TRBD1 | TRBV6-1 | TGTGCCAGCAGTGCCTCACAGGGGCTTGAAGCTTTCTTT | CASSASQGLEAFF
. | TRBJ2-7 | . | TRBV9 | TGTGCCAGCAGCGTGTCTGCAGACTCCTACGAGCAGTACTTC | CASSVSADSYEQYF
. | TRBJ2-1 | TRBD2 | TRBV19 | TGTGCCAGTAGTATGGTTCAGGGACTAGCGCACAATGAGCAGTTCTTC | CASSMVQGLAHNEQFF
. | TRBJ1-2 | . | TRBV7-3 | TGTGCCAGCAGCCCAAACGGGGGGAATCGCTATGGCTACACCTTC | CASSPNGGNRYGYTF
. | TRBJ2-5 | TRBD2 | TRBV4-1 | TGCGCCAGCAGCCAAGAAGGGCGGGGGAGGGAGACCCAGTACTTC | CASSQEGRGRETQYF
. | TRBJ2-7 | . | TRBV6-6 | TGTGCCAGCAGTTACCGCCCTACAGTCTACGAGCAGTACTTC | CASSYRPTVYEQYF
. | TRBJ2-1 | TRBD1 | TRBV18 | TGTGCCAGCTCACCCCGGGACAGGGTGGGCTACAATGAGCAGTTCTTC | CASSPRDRVGYNEQFF
. | TRBJ1-6 | . | TRBV13 | TGTGCCAGCAGAGCTAAAGCGCTAAATTCACCCCTCCACTTT | CASRAKALNSPLHF